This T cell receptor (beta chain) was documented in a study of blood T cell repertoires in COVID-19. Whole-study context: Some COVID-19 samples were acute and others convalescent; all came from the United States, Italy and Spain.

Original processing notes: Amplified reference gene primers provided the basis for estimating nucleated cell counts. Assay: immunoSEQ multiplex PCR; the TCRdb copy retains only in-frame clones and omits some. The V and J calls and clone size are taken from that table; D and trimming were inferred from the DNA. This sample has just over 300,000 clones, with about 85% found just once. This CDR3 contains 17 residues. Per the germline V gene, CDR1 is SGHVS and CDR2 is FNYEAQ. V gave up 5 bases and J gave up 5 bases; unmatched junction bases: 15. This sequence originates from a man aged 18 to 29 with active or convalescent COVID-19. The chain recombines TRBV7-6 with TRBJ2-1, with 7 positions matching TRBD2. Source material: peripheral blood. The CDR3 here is CASSRTSGGLGHNEQFF. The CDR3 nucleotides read TGTGCCAGCAGCCGCACCTCCGGCGGACTAGGGCACAATGAGCAGTTCTTC.